This TCR beta chain was sequenced during a study of chemoradiotherapy in HPV16-positive cancers. General observations from the study: HPV-specific T cells were functionally defined from only a couple of HPV16-positive patients. For HPV16-positive patients, expanding HPV-responsive T cells associated with longer recurrence-free survival.

Sequenced by immunoSEQ multiplex PCR; TCRdb stores in-frame clones only, minus some. The table shows thousands of clones, with about 78% occurring only once. A remark on this clone: Antigen unknown.

V was cut by 3 bases and J by 3 bases, with 11 bases left in between. The length of the CDR3 is 14 residues. Germline assignment: CDR1 KGHSH and CDR2 LQKENI. Samples were taken several times over chemoradiotherapy. This clonotype was obtained from a human donor with HPV-associated anogenital cancer. The biological material was taken from a patient who underwent chemoradiotherapy. The J gene is TRBJ1-1, the V gene TRBV18, with TRBD1 as a possible D gene (6 bases). The CDR3 DNA reads as TGTGCCAGCTCACCTCTACAGGGATACACTGAAGCTTTCTTT. As protein: CASSPLQGYTEAFF.